These 31 T cell receptor beta chains were all obtained from the same sample, sequenced in a study of T cell responses to AZD1222 COVID-19 vaccine. Generated by immunoSEQ multiplex PCR, the TCRdb table keeps only in-frame clones and is missing some. The table records about 170,000 clones, roughly 85% of them present only once. Sequencing was performed on peripheral blood, taken 28 days after the second AZD1222 dose. All receptors derive from an adult who received the AZD1222 COVID-19 vaccine.

V usage is TRBV27 and J usage is TRBJ2-1; the D is unclear. CDR1 and CDR2 from the germline V gene are MNHEY and SMNVEV (reference sequence). V was shortened by 4 bases and J by 3 bases, with 4 bases between the two germline ends. This CDR3 contains 12 residues. The CDR3 sequence: CASSSLYNEQFF. The CDR3 DNA sequence: TGTGCCAGCAGTTCACTCTACAATGAGCAGTTCTTC.

The gene calls are TRBV6-5 and TRBJ2-7; TRBD2 might be the D (5 bases). Germline V gene lookup returns CDR1 MNHEY and CDR2 SVGAGI. This CDR3 is 15 amino acids long. Trimming took off 2 bases at V and 7 bases at J, with 18 bases between the two ends. The CDR3, as DNA: TGTGCCAGCAGTTACGGCATGGCCAGCCGAGGGGAGCAGTACTTC. Encoded protein: CASSYGMASRGEQYF.

The chain joins TRBV4-2 to TRBJ2-3, with 7 bases lining up with TRBD2. With V trimmed by 6 bases and J by 2 bases, 8 bases remained unmatched. Germline CDR1 reads LGHNA; CDR2 reads YNFKEQ. The CDR3 contains 15 residues. The CDR3 DNA reads as TGTGCCAGCAGAAAAAGGGGAGGGAACACAGATACGCAGTATTTT. It translates to CASRKRGGNTDTQYF.

The chain carries TRBV27 and TRBJ2-7, with D tentatively TRBD1 (5 bases). Germline CDR1 reads MNHEY; CDR2 reads SMNVEV (reference sequence). The CDR3 has 12 amino acids. Trimming stripped 2 bases from V and 5 bases from J, with 7 bases between. Here the CDR3 reads CASSLTGNEQYF. CDR3 DNA sequence: TGTGCCAGCAGTTTAACAGGAAACGAGCAGTACTTC.

This clone is a singleton in its sample. The chain joins TRBV4-1 to TRBJ2-3, with 10 positions matching TRBD2. This CDR3 contains 19 residues. The ends lost 0 bases at V and 4 bases at J; junction bases unmatched: 13. In germline, CDR1 is MGHRA, CDR2 YSYEKL. DNA for the CDR3: TGCGCCAGCAGCCAAGATCCGTCTAGCGGGGGAACCGGGTCAGATACGCAGTATTTT. Residues: CASSQDPSSGGTGSDTQYF.

This chain joins TRBV4-3 and TRBJ1-4, with D possibly TRBD1 on 5 matching bases. The CDR3 loop spans 17 amino acids. From germline, CDR1 is LGHNA and CDR2 YSLEER. The ends were cut back, 1 base at V and 1 base at J, with 13 bases in the middle. The CDR3: CASSQGQPPGTNEKLFF. For the CDR3, the DNA is TGCGCCAGCAGCCAAGGACAGCCCCCTGGAACTAATGAAAAACTGTTTTTT.

V usage is TRBV7-2 and J usage is TRBJ1-6, with 7 bases identical to TRBD1. The CDR3 contains 15 residues. CDR1 and CDR2 from the germline V gene are SGHTA and FQGNSA. V was pared by 7 bases and J by 0 bases, with 3 bases of the junction left unmatched. DNA for the CDR3: TGTGCCAGCAATCGGGACAGCTCCTATAATTCACCCCTCCACTTT. Residues: CASNRDSSYNSPLHF.

The V call is TRBV13, the J call TRBJ1-2; possibly TRBD1 for D (6 bases). The CDR3 sequence is 16 residues long. Germline V gene sequence: CDR1 PRHDT, CDR2 FYEKMQ (reference sequence). Trimming took off 4 bases at V and 0 bases at J, with 15 bases between the two ends. CDR3 amino acids: CASSYFQGQANYGYTF. CDR3 in DNA: TGTGCCAGCAGCTATTTTCAGGGACAAGCTAACTATGGCTACACCTTC. Drawing the rest from reference TRBV13 and TRBJ1-2, the complete variable domain is AAGVIQSPRHLIKEKRETATLKCYPIPRHDTVYWYQQGPGQDPQFLISFYEKMQSDKGSIPDRFSAQQFSDYHSELNMSSLELGDSALYFCASSYFQGQANYGYTFGSGTRLTVV.

The V call is TRBV11-2, the J call TRBJ1-1; D is unresolved. Germline V lookup: CDR1 SGHAT, CDR2 FQNNGV. Trimming removed 8 bases from V and 2 bases from J, with 12 bases in between. The CDR3 has 13 amino acids. CDR3 nucleotides: TGTGCCAGCGGAGCAGACATAAACACTGAAGCTTTCTTT. Translating gives CASGADINTEAFF.

This chain links TRBV19 with TRBJ1-2, with TRBD1 identical over 7 bases. The CDR3 is 13 amino acids. After removal of 3 bases from V and 4 bases from J, the junction contained 2 bases not matched to a gene. Germline CDR1 reads LNHDA; CDR2 reads SQIVND (reference sequence). CDR3 in DNA: TGTGCCAGTAGTATCGACAGGGCCTATGGCTACACCTTC. Residues: CASSIDRAYGYTF.

This chain joins TRBV25-1 and TRBJ2-1; possibly TRBD1 or TRBD2 for D (5 bases each). V lost 10 bases and J lost 0, with 25 bases in between. This CDR3 is 18 amino acids long. Germline-derived CDR1 and CDR2 are MGHDK and SYGVNS. This CDR3 reads CATTPGRTSWGSYNEQFF. The CDR3 DNA follows: TGTGCCACTACACCGGGACGGACAAGTTGGGGCTCCTACAATGAGCAGTTCTTC. The variable domain in full, with the rest retrieved from reference TRBV25-1 and TRBJ2-1, is EADIYQTPRYLVIGTGKKITLECSQTMGHDKMYWYQQDPGMELHLIHYSYGVNSTEKGDLSSESTVSRIRTEHFPLTLESARPSHTSQYLCATTPGRTSWGSYNEQFFGPGTRLTVL.

The gene calls are TRBV10-3 and TRBJ1-6; TRBD1 aligns across 9 bases. V was clipped by 6 bases and J by 3 bases; unmatched bases: 0. CDR3 size: 14 residues. Per the germline V gene, CDR1 is ENHRY and CDR2 is SYGVKD. In nucleotides, the CDR3 is TGTGCCATCAGGGGACAGGGCTATAATTCACCCCTCCACTTT. It translates to CAIRGQGYNSPLHF.

The V gene is TRBV5-1, the J gene TRBJ2-1; 10 positions agree with TRBD2. This CDR3 comprises 15 residues. CDR1 and CDR2 from the germline V gene are SGHRS and YFSETQ. With 5 bases clipped from V and 7 bases from J, the junction kept 9 bases outside the gene matches. The CDR3 bases are TGCGCCAGCAGTCCAAGCGGGGGGGCCGTTAATGAGCAGTTCTTC. Translation: CASSPSGGAVNEQFF.

The chain employs TRBV4-1 and TRBJ2-1; D call uncertain. CDR1 and CDR2 from the germline V gene are MGHRA and YSYEKL. Deletions cut 3 bases from V and 6 bases from J, with 6 bases between. CDR3 length: 12 amino acids. The CDR3 loop reads CASSHPRNEQFF. As DNA, the CDR3 is TGCGCCAGCAGCCATCCCCGCAATGAGCAGTTCTTC.

The rearrangement joins TRBV20-1 to TRBJ2-3; TRBD1 matches 10 bases. CDR3 length: 14 residues. V lost 4 bases to trimming and J lost 4 bases; unmatched junction nucleotides: 5. CDR1 DFQATT and CDR2 SNEGSKA come from the germline V gene (reference sequence). CDR3 protein: CSAIDRGLADTQYF. In DNA, the CDR3 is TGCAGTGCTATTGACAGGGGGCTGGCAGATACGCAGTATTTT.

The chain has TRBV9 and TRBJ1-3, with 10 bases matching TRBD1. J lost 0 bases, V lost 0 bases, and 6 bases had no gene match. Germline V lookup: CDR1 SGDLS, CDR2 YYNGEE. The CDR3 consists of 18 residues. CDR3 bases: TGTGCCAGCAGCGTAGGCGGGACAGGGGCATACTCTGGAAACACCATATATTTT. It translates to CASSVGGTGAYSGNTIYF.

The CDR3 region has the DNA TGTGCCAGCAGCCAAGCGGACAGGGGGAGAGAGACCCAGTACTTC. Translating gives CASSQADRGRETQYF. This chain joins TRBV4-2 and TRBJ2-5, with 10 bases that match TRBD1. V trimming: 1 base; J trimming: 4 bases; junction bases outside the gene matches: 3. The CDR3 has 15 amino acids. Germline V gene data show CDR1 as LGHNA and CDR2 as YNFKEQ.

The chain uses TRBV2 and TRBJ2-3, with a weak D call TRBD2 (5 bases). From germline, CDR1 is SNHLY and CDR2 FYNNEI. The CDR3 is made up of 16 amino acids. Deletions cut 5 bases from V and 2 bases from J, with 17 bases between. CDR3 bases: TGTGCCAGCAGTTGGATAGCAATCGGGGACACAGATACGCAGTATTTT. This encodes CASSWIAIGDTDTQYF.

This clone was seen more than once but under ten times. The chain combines TRBV7-6 with TRBJ2-6; unclear D gene. This CDR3 contains 15 residues. From germline, CDR1 is SGHVS and CDR2 FNYEAQ. The V end lost 0 bases, the J end lost 2 bases, and 5 bases lay between the germline ends. CDR3 residues: CASSLAGTGANVLTF. CDR3 bases: TGTGCCAGCAGCTTAGCAGGGACTGGGGCCAACGTCCTGACTTTC.

This clone showed up just once. The V and J genes are TRBV27 and TRBJ2-2, with 8 bases matching TRBD1. CDR3 length equals 20 residues. Germline-derived CDR1 and CDR2 are MNHEY and SMNVEV (reference sequence). With V trimmed by 5 bases and J by 3 bases, 20 bases remained unmatched. The CDR3 sequence: CASSRVSLDRASPDTGELFF. The CDR3 DNA reads as TGTGCCAGCAGTCGGGTTTCCTTGGACAGGGCTTCCCCGGACACCGGGGAGCTGTTTTTT.

This chain joins TRBV6-4 and TRBJ1-2; 7 bases line up with TRBD1. Germline lookup yields CDR1 MRHNA and CDR2 SNTAGT. V dropped 4 bases and J dropped 6; count of bases not matched to a gene: 17. The CDR3 sequence is 17 residues long. CDR3 residues: CASSVTDRVEYTHGYTF. CDR3 coding DNA: TGTGCCAGCAGTGTCACCGACAGGGTTGAATACACGCATGGCTACACCTTC.

The chain joins TRBV18 to TRBJ1-6; D is ambiguous. V was trimmed by 3 bases and J by 7 bases, leaving 10 bases between them. The CDR3 extends over 14 amino acids. The germline V gene encodes CDR1 KGHSH and CDR2 LQKENI. The CDR3 coding sequence is TGTGCCAGCTCACCGGAGGACGGAAATTCACCCCTCCACTTT. The encoded protein is CASSPEDGNSPLHF.

This clone was picked up one time. The rearrangement uses TRBV7-9 and TRBJ1-2; 9 bases map to TRBD1. Germline lookup yields CDR1 SEHNR and CDR2 FQNEAQ (reference sequence). V shed 6 bases, J shed 3 bases, and the junction held 11 bases outside the gene matches. The CDR3 totals 16 residues. The CDR3 reads CASSLPNRGPDYGYTF. In nucleotides, the CDR3 is TGTGCCAGCAGTTTGCCTAACAGGGGGCCCGACTATGGCTACACCTTC.

As DNA, the CDR3 is TGCAGTGCTGGCAGAGCCTCTGAAGCTTTCTTT. Encoded protein: CSAGRASEAFF. The chain combines TRBV20-1 with TRBJ1-1; D remains ambiguous. Germline V CDR1 and CDR2: DFQATT, SNEGSKA (reference sequence). Trimming shortened V by 5 bases and J by 6 bases, and 10 bases separated the two germline ends. The CDR3 totals 11 residues.

The CDR3 is CASSATPGQENTEAFF. CDR3 in DNA: TGTGCCAGCAGTGCAACTCCGGGACAGGAGAACACTGAAGCTTTCTTT. This chain joins TRBV6-1 and TRBJ1-1; 8 nucleotides align to TRBD1. The V segment lost 4 bases and the J segment 1 base; nucleotides outside the gene matches: 8. The germline V gene encodes CDR1 MNHNS and CDR2 SASEGT. The CDR3 has 16 residues.

V gene TRBV3-1 (or the pseudogene TRBV3-2) combines with J gene TRBJ2-7, with D hard to call. The CDR3 loop spans 13 amino acids. Looked up from germline, CDR1 is LGHDT and CDR2 is YNNKEL (reference sequence). Trimming took off 5 bases at V and 2 bases at J, with 10 bases between the two ends. The CDR3 here is CASSSQTPYEQYF. CDR3 nucleotides: TGTGCCAGCAGCTCTCAAACGCCCTACGAGCAGTACTTC.

The gene calls are TRBV5-1 and TRBJ1-4; D unclear. Germline assignment: CDR1 SGHRS and CDR2 YFSETQ. Trimming removed 5 bases from V and 7 bases from J, with 15 bases in between. The CDR3 spans 14 residues. DNA for the CDR3: TGCGCCAGCAGACTCGGGCCATATACTGAAAAACTGTTTTTT. Translating gives CASRLGPYTEKLFF.

V usage is TRBV4-2 and J usage is TRBJ2-7, with 8 bases lining up with TRBD2. The V and J ends lost 3 bases and 2 bases, in that order; junction bases with no gene match: 9. Germline values: CDR1 LGHNA, CDR2 YNFKEQ. This CDR3 comprises 16 residues. CDR3 protein: CASSHLATSATYEQYF. Here the CDR3 DNA reads TGTGCCAGCAGCCATCTCGCGACTAGCGCTACCTACGAGCAGTACTTC.

The rearrangement links TRBV10-3 to TRBJ2-2, with 8 bases matching TRBD2. The trim removed 6 bases at V and 4 bases at J, leaving 10 bases unmatched. The CDR3 runs to 16 residues. The germline V gene has CDR1 ENHRY and CDR2 SYGVKD. CDR3 region: CAIREGSGDLTGELFF. For the CDR3, the DNA is TGTGCCATCAGGGAGGGTAGCGGGGACCTCACCGGGGAGCTGTTTTTT.

This chain uses TRBV4-3 with TRBJ2-7; D remains ambiguous. Germline V gene sequence: CDR1 LGHNA, CDR2 YSLEER. Between the trimmed V and J ends, which lost 0 bases and 1 base, there was a span of 16 bases. The CDR3 sequence is 17 residues long. CDR3: CASSQDPVTEPSYEQYF. The CDR3 DNA reads as TGCGCCAGCAGCCAAGATCCGGTGACGGAGCCTTCCTACGAGCAGTACTTC.

The chain carries TRBV7-2 and TRBJ1-2; D unresolved. The CDR3 runs to 13 residues. The V end lost 4 bases, the J end lost 4 bases, and 10 bases lay between the germline ends. Germline V gene sequence: CDR1 SGHTA, CDR2 FQGNSA. The CDR3 region is CASSSGSTYGYTF. The CDR3 nucleotides read TGTGCCAGCAGCTCCGGGTCGACCTATGGCTACACCTTC.